This entry is about one T cell receptor (beta chain). The antigen is not known. Germline-derived CDR1 and CDR2 are SGHDN and FVKESK. The CDR3 has 16 amino acids. The junction had 4 bases not matched to a gene; V was cut back by 4 bases and J by 4 bases. These data originate in a study of PD-1 blockade in classical Hodgkin lymphoma. Time point denoted: newly diagnosed, previously untreated cHL patient sample. Thawed PBMCs underwent magnetic negative selection to yield purified CD4+ T cells. Untreated, newly diagnosed classical Hodgkin lymphoma PBMCs served for comparison. Measured with immunoSEQ multiplex PCR; TCRdb has only the in-frame clones, and not every one. Of around 32,000 clones in the sample, about nine tenths are singletons; the top ten hold 0.95% to 1.5%. General study points: Newly diagnosed patients reportedly had lower baseline TCR diversity than healthy donors. Repertoire differences lack defined causes, possibly disease activity or prior therapy.

Specimen: CD4+ T cells from blood. The TCR comes from a human donor with classical Hodgkin lymphoma. The chain recombines TRBV14 with TRBJ2-5; 15 nucleotides match TRBD2. Written as DNA, the CDR3 is TGTGCCAGCAGCCTTGGACTAGCGGGAGGGGGAGAGACCCAGTACTTC. Translated: CASSLGLAGGGETQYF.